This T cell receptor (beta chain) was identified in a study of shared clonotypes between healthy human individuals. The V gene's germline CDR1 is LGHNA and CDR2 YSLEER. Trimming removed 0 bases from V and 7 bases from J; junction bases left unmatched: 7. This CDR3 has 15 residues. It was CD45RO-negative cells, positively selected for CCR7, that made up naive CD8 cells, with terminally differentiated effector memory CD45RA+ cells excluded. This table comes from immunoSEQ multiplex PCR, and its TCRdb copy is limited to in-frame clones, with some not included. This table holds around 2,100,000 clones, about 95% found once.

This chain joins TRBV4-3 and TRBJ2-7; the match to TRBD2 covers 9 bases. The source of this sequence is a man younger than 30 in good health. The sequencing sample was made of naive CD8+ T cells sorted from blood. CDR3 DNA sequence: TGCGCCAGCAGCCAAGATTCGGGACTAGCTCAGGAGCAGTACTTC. Translation: CASSQDSGLAQEQYF.